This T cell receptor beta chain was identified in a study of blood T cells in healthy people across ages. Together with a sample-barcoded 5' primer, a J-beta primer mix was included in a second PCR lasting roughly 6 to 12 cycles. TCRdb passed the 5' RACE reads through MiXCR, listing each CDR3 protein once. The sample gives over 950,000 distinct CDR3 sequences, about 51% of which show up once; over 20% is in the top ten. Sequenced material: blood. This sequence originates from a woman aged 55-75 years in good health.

CDR3 protein: CASSSQWGVETQYF. For the CDR3, the DNA is TGTGCCAGCTCCTCGCAGTGGGGCGTGGAGACCCAGTACTTC. The V call is TRBV27, the J call TRBJ2-5, with D perhaps matching TRBD1 (5 bases). The CDR3 sequence is 14 residues long. Trimming took off 8 bases at V and 5 bases at J, with 18 bases between the two ends. CDR1 is MNHEY and CDR2 is SMNVEV in the germline V gene (reference sequence).